These 6 T cell receptor beta chains were sequenced from one sample in a study of cytomegalovirus exposure and HLA in healthy donors. With 60 Vbeta and 13 Jbeta primers, the PCR was carried out. Libraries were prepared by immunoSEQ multiplex PCR; TCRdb keeps only in-frame clonotypes and omits some of them. The repertoire consists of 200,000 to 250,000 clones, with more than 60% occurring once and the leading ten covering about 1.8%. The sequenced sample consisted of PBMCs. Every receptor here comes from a man aged 50-60 years in good health and CMV-seronegative.

This clone was seen a handful of times. The chain couples TRBV18 to TRBJ2-7; TRBD1 agrees at 9 bases. The V and J ends lost 0 bases and 3 bases, in that order; junction bases with no gene match: 9. Germline V lookup: CDR1 KGHSH, CDR2 LQKENI. The CDR3 is 17 amino acids. CDR3 DNA: TGTGCCAGCTCACCACCGTTGGTTGGACAGGGGAGCTACGAGCAGTACTTC. Amino acids: CASSPPLVGQGSYEQYF.

The V and J genes are TRBV12-5 and TRBJ2-2, with TRBD2 as a possible D gene (5 bases). Trimming took off 6 bases at V and 4 bases at J, with 18 bases between the two ends. The germline V gene encodes CDR1 LGHNT and CDR2 FRNRAP. The CDR3 extends over 16 amino acids. The CDR3 here is CASGRGNAGATGELFF. The CDR3 DNA is TGTGCTAGTGGGAGAGGGAATGCGGGTGCCACCGGGGAGCTGTTTTTT.

The chain combines TRBV28 with TRBJ1-1, with D tentatively TRBD1 (6 bases). Germline CDR1 MDHEN, CDR2 SYDVKM. The length of the CDR3 is 16 residues. Trimming left V 3 bases short and J 1 base short, with 15 bases between. DNA of the CDR3: TGTGCCAGCAGTTTCGACAGGTCAGGTTGGAACACTGAAGCTTTCTTT. Its protein is CASSFDRSGWNTEAFF.

V is TRBV5-6 and J is TRBJ2-2; D is undetermined. CDR3 size: 13 residues. The V end was cut by 4 bases, the J end by 0 bases, with 4 bases between. CDR1 and CDR2 from the germline V gene are SGHDT and YYEEEE. Here the CDR3 reads CASSAANTGELFF. DNA for the CDR3: TGTGCCAGCAGCGCAGCGAACACCGGGGAGCTGTTTTTT.

V gene TRBV6-1 combines with J gene TRBJ2-2; the match to TRBD2 covers 8 bases. The CDR3 loop spans 15 amino acids. V gave up 10 bases and J gave up 2 bases; unmatched junction bases: 9. Germline V gene data show CDR1 as MNHNS and CDR2 as SASEGT. The CDR3 DNA follows: TGTGCCATCCCAAAAACTAGCGGAAACACCGGGGAGCTGTTTTTT. Its protein product is CAIPKTSGNTGELFF.

The chain couples TRBV9 to TRBJ1-1, with D perhaps matching TRBD1 (5 bases). This CDR3 comprises 14 residues. With 5 bases removed from V and 4 bases from J, the gap between germline ends came to 15 bases. The germline V gene has CDR1 SGDLS and CDR2 YYNGEE. CDR3 protein: CASSPGDRFTEAFF. CDR3 in DNA: TGTGCCAGCAGTCCGGGGGACCGCTTCACTGAAGCTTTCTTT.